This TCR beta chain came from a study of Ad26.COV2.S vaccination and SARS-CoV-2 variants. Turning to the study itself: In the study, Ad26.COV2.S was injected intramuscularly once, or twice 56 days apart.

Treatment meaning: some 19 received Ad26.COV2.S at low or high dose, single or two shots; roughly five received placebo; per-sample allocation not given. Specimens were obtained on day 63 following the first vaccine or placebo injection. Its platform was an Ad26 vector, and its expressed antigen was Wuhan-strain SARS-CoV-2 spike. The J segment lost 4 bases and the V segment lost 1 base, leaving 2 bases of the junction unmatched. CDR3 length: 15 amino acids. Germline CDR1 and CDR2: SGHTA and FQGNSA. TCRdb keeps only in-frame clones here, not all; method: immunoSEQ multiplex PCR. The table shows more than 300,000 clones, with around 88% occurring only once.

The chain links TRBV7-2 to TRBJ2-1; 9 positions match TRBD2. The sequencing here drew on peripheral blood, taken in a trial of Ad26.COV2.S vaccine versus placebo. This receptor was obtained from a person aged 18 to 59 who received the Ad26.COV2.S COVID-19 vaccine or a placebo. The CDR3, as DNA: TGTGCCAGCAGCTTAGGCGGGAGGGGTTACAATGAGCAGTTCTTC. Translating gives CASSLGGRGYNEQFF.